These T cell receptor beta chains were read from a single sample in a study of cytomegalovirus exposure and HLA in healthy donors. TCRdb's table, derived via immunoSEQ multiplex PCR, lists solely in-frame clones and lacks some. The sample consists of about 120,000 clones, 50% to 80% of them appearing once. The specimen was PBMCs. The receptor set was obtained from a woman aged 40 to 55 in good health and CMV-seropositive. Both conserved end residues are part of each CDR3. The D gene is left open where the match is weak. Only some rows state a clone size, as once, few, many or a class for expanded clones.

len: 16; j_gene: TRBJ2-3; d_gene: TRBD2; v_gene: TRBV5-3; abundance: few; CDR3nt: TGTGCCAGAAGCTCCGGACCACTAGCGGGAGTGCGGACGCAGTATTTT; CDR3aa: CARSSGPLAGVRTQYF
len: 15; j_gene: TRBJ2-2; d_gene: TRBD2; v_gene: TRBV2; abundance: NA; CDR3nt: TGTGCCAGCAACTCAGCGGGGGGGCACGCCGGGGAGCTGTTTTTT; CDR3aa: CASNSAGGHAGELFF
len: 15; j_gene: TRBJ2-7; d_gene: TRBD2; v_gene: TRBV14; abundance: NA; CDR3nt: TGTGCCAGCAGCCAAGATCGAGCGGGAGCCTACGAGCAGTACTTC; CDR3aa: CASSQDRAGAYEQYF
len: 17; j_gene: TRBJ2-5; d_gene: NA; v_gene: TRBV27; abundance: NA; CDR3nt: TGTGCCAGCAGTTCACGGTCCGACGGTCCGGGCGGAGCGGCCCAGTACTTC; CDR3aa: CASSSRSDGPGGAAQYF
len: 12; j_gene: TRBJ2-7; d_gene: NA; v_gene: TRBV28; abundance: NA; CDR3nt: TGTGCCAGCAGGCCCGGAGGATACGAGCAGTACTTC; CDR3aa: CASRPGGYEQYF
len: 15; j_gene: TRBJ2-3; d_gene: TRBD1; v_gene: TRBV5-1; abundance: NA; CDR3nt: TGCGCCAGCAGCCCACCGGGACAGGGGGAAGATACGCAGTATTTT; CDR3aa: CASSPPGQGEDTQYF
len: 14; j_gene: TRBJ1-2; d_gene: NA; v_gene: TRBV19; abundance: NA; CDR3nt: TGTGCCAGTAGTATAGGTGGGGGGAACTATGGCTACACCTTC; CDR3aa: CASSIGGGNYGYTF
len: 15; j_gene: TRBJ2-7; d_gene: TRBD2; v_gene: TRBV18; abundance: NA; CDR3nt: TGTGCCAGCTCTCCCCCGGGACTAGCGTACTACGAGCAGTACTTC; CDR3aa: CASSPPGLAYYEQYF
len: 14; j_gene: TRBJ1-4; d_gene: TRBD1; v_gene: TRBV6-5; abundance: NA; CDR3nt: TGTGCCAGCAGTAAACAGGGGAACGGTGAAAAACTGTTTTTT; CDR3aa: CASSKQGNGEKLFF
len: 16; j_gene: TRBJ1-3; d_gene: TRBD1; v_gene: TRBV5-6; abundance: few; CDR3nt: TGTGCCAGCAGCAGAGCCGGGACAGTAGCGGGAAACACCATATATTTT; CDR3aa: CASSRAGTVAGNTIYF